These 15 T cell receptor beta chains were sequenced from one sample in a study of blood T cell repertoires in COVID-19. The data were produced by immunoSEQ multiplex PCR, yet TCRdb's version contains in-frame clones alone and is incomplete. The top ten hold about 9.7% of the sample, which has about 190,000 clones, 86% seen once. Sequences were obtained from PBMCs or T cells enriched from blood (not recorded which). These receptors originate from a young woman who had recovered from COVID-19.

The chain couples TRBV2 to TRBJ2-7; D is perhaps TRBD1 (7 bases). Trimming left V 5 bases short and J 0 bases short, with 11 bases between. The length of the CDR3 is 14 residues. Germline assignment: CDR1 SNHLY and CDR2 FYNNEI. CDR3 loop: CASSPGGLSYEQYF. The CDR3 DNA is TGTGCCAGCAGTCCAGGGGGGCTCTCCTACGAGCAGTACTTC.

The CDR3 region is CASSFWSSGLSEQYF. DNA of the CDR3: TGTGCCAGCAGTTTTTGGTCTAGCGGGTTGTCCGAGCAGTACTTC. The J gene is TRBJ2-7, the V gene TRBV27, with 8 bases fitting TRBD2. Trimming took 3 bases from V and 6 from J; bases not matched to a gene: 10. The CDR3 is made up of 15 amino acids. Germline-derived CDR1 and CDR2 are MNHEY and SMNVEV (reference sequence).

The chain uses TRBV19 and TRBJ1-5; 7 nucleotides align to TRBD1. V shed 5 bases and J 4 bases; nucleotides not matched to a gene: 8. The CDR3 has 15 amino acids. Germline V CDR1 and CDR2: LNHDA, SQIVND (reference sequence). The CDR3 sequence: CASSPTGVINQPQHF. In DNA, the CDR3 is TGTGCCAGTAGTCCAACAGGGGTGATTAATCAGCCCCAGCATTTT.

This clone was counted a few times. This sequence joins TRBV6-5 and TRBJ1-2, with 9 nucleotides matching TRBD1. The CDR3 totals 16 residues. Germline assignment: CDR1 MNHEY and CDR2 SVGAGI. The V gene end was trimmed by 0 bases and the J gene end by 7 bases; junction bases not matched to a gene: 9. Here the CDR3 reads CASSYSRSGQGSGYTF. The CDR3 DNA is TGTGCCAGCAGTTACTCGAGGTCGGGACAGGGATCTGGCTACACCTTC.

The genes are TRBV6-1 and TRBJ2-7, with 10 bases identical to TRBD1. The trim removed 2 bases at V and 3 bases at J, leaving 1 base unmatched. CDR1 and CDR2 (germline): MNHNS, SASEGT. This CDR3 comprises 14 residues. CDR3 sequence: CASSEWDRGYEQYF. DNA for the CDR3: TGTGCCAGCAGTGAATGGGACAGGGGCTACGAGCAGTACTTC.

This sequence joins TRBV28 and TRBJ2-1, with 10 nucleotides matching TRBD2. In germline, CDR1 is MDHEN, CDR2 SYDVKM. The V gene end was trimmed by 8 bases and the J gene end by 8 bases; junction bases not matched to a gene: 15. The CDR3 sequence is 16 residues long. DNA of the CDR3: TGTGCCAGCCTAGGCTGGGCTAGCGGGAGTTTTGATGAGCAGTTCTTC. Protein sequence: CASLGWASGSFDEQFF.

The rearrangement links TRBV28 to TRBJ2-7; 10 bases map to TRBD2. The CDR3 loop spans 15 amino acids. V shed 10 bases and J 2 bases; nucleotides not matched to a gene: 11. Germline V CDR1 and CDR2: MDHEN, SYDVKM. In DNA form, the CDR3 reads TGTGCCACACGGACTAGCGGTACCGACCCCTACGAGCAGTACTTC. This sequence encodes CATRTSGTDPYEQYF.

The chain uses TRBV2 and TRBJ1-1; 7 bases are shared with TRBD1. Per germline, CDR1 SNHLY and CDR2 FYNNEI. J lost 1 base, V lost 6 bases, and 8 bases had no gene match. The CDR3 is made up of 15 amino acids. CDR3 coding DNA: TGTGCCAGCAGATATCGGGACAGCCGGAACACTGAAGCTTTCTTT. It specifies CASRYRDSRNTEAFF.

The genes are TRBV5-1 and TRBJ1-6, with 10 bases matching TRBD1. The CDR3 runs to 15 residues. The V segment lost 6 bases and the J segment 5 bases; nucleotides outside the gene matches: 5. The V gene's germline CDR1 is SGHRS and CDR2 YFSETQ. CDR3 loop: CASTRDRGDNSPLHF. The CDR3 region has the DNA TGCGCCAGCACCCGGGACAGGGGCGATAATTCACCCCTCCACTTT.

The chain has TRBV12-3 or TRBV12-4 and TRBJ1-4; D is undetermined. With 6 bases removed from V and 5 bases from J, the gap between germline ends came to 7 bases. This CDR3 has 12 residues. CDR3 sequence: CASRYPNEKLFF. In nucleotides, the CDR3 is TGTGCCAGCAGGTATCCCAATGAAAAACTGTTTTTT.

The chain recombines TRBV28 with TRBJ2-7; 7 nucleotides line up with TRBD2. The V gene's germline CDR1 is MDHEN and CDR2 SYDVKM. This CDR3 spans 15 amino acids. The V segment lost 5 bases and the J segment 7 bases; nucleotides outside the gene matches: 14. Here the CDR3 reads CASSAADGLAEEQYF. In DNA form, the CDR3 reads TGTGCCAGCAGTGCAGCGGACGGTCTAGCGGAAGAGCAGTACTTC.

The V gene is TRBV5-1, the J gene TRBJ1-2; weak D call: TRBD1 (6 bases). The CDR3 length is 15 residues. The ends were cut back, 3 bases at V and 4 bases at J, with 16 bases in the middle. Germline V gene sequence: CDR1 SGHRS, CDR2 YFSETQ. The CDR3 sequence: CASSSGPGTPYGYTF. The CDR3, as DNA: TGCGCCAGCAGCTCAGGGCCCGGGACACCCTATGGCTACACCTTC.

This sequence joins TRBV19 and TRBJ1-5; weak D call: TRBD1 (5 bases). The V gene lost 7 bases and the J gene lost 2 bases, with 15 bases spanning the gap. This CDR3 has 15 residues. CDR1 LNHDA and CDR2 SQIVND come from the germline V gene (reference sequence). CDR3 protein: CASMGGSVGNQPQHF. The CDR3 nucleotides read TGTGCCAGTATGGGGGGGAGTGTTGGCAATCAGCCCCAGCATTTT.

J is TRBJ1-5 and V is TRBV6-9; D is undetermined. V was shortened by 6 bases and J by 1 base, with 16 bases between the two germline ends. The germline V gene has CDR1 MNHGY and CDR2 SVAAGI. The CDR3 extends over 16 amino acids. The CDR3 protein is CASRPPHRGSNQPQHF. In DNA form, the CDR3 reads TGTGCCAGCAGGCCGCCGCATAGAGGGAGCAATCAGCCCCAGCATTTT.

The chain joins TRBV10-1 to TRBJ2-4; TRBD1 aligns across 11 bases. The CDR3 spans 16 residues. CDR1 is WNHNN, CDR2 SYGVQD, per germline (reference sequence). The ends lost 2 bases at V and 2 bases at J; junction bases unmatched: 2. The CDR3 is CASSEGQGASKNIQYF. CDR3 nucleotide sequence: TGCGCCAGCAGTGAGGGACAGGGGGCCTCCAAAAACATTCAGTACTTC.